This entry concerns a single T cell receptor beta chain. Its target is not known. Trimming cost V 2 bases and J 8 bases, with 12 bases left between them. The CDR3 runs 14 residues. Germline values: CDR1 LGHNA, CDR2 YSLEER. Libraries were prepared by immunoSEQ multiplex PCR; TCRdb keeps only in-frame clonotypes and omits some of them. Among 100,000 to 150,000 clones, 85% to 90% were seen once, and the ten largest hold approximately 4.7%. This specimen belongs to a study of T cell responses to AZD1222 COVID-19 vaccine. Whole-study results and caveats: Spike was spanned by vaccine-associated CD4 TCRs, with dominance at 160-218 and 743-854. It was only a handful of AZD1222 recipients who were seropositive at baseline. Repertoires were collected only later (after the peak T cell response had occurred). Unmutated variant regions are reportedly the target of nearly half of TCRs that are spike-specific.

This receptor was taken from an adult who received the AZD1222 COVID-19 vaccine. This chain joins TRBV4-3 and TRBJ1-4; possible D gene TRBD1, 6 bases. Specimen: peripheral blood, collected 28 days after the second AZD1222 dose. The CDR3 loop is CASSQSTGREKLFF. DNA for the CDR3: TGCGCCAGCAGCCAAAGTACAGGGCGGGAAAAACTGTTTTTT.